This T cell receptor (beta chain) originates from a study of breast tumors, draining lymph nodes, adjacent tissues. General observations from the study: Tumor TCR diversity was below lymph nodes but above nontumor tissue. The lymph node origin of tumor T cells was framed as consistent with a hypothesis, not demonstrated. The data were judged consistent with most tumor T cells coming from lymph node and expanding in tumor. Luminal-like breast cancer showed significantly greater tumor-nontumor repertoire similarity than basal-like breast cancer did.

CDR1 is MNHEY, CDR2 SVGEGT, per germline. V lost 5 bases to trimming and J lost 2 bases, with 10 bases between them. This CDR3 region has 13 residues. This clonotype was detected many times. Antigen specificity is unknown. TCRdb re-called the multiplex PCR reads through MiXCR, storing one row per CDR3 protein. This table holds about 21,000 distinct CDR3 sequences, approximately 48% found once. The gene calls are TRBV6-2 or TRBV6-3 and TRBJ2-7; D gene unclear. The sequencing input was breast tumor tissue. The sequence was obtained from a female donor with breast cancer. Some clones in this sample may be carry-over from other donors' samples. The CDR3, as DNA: TGTGCCAGCAGTCCTGGTCGACCCTACGAGCAGTACTTC. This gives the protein CASSPGRPYEQYF.